This T cell receptor beta chain emerged from a study of T cells after yellow fever vaccination (dated by TCRdb to the late 2010s). Concerning the study at large: The SMART-Seq v4 Ultra Low Input RNA kit was used to prepare libraries from fractions with low cell numbers. Two healthy male donors made up the cohort, one aged 18 to 30 years and the other aged 30 to 40 years. Blood was collected at multiple timepoints before and after primary and secondary immunization, and bulk PBMC replicates and cell subsets were isolated. To follow T-cell clones before and after primary and booster YFV17D yellow fever vaccination, bulk TCR alpha and beta repertoires were sequenced over time. Overall study results and their limits: Because abundant contaminating clonotypes from the bulk population could be contained in FACS-sorted repertoires, computational filtering was required. A small fraction of clonotypes appeared in both the CD4 and CD8 compartments, likely as a result of convergent recombination. The study included only a couple of donors, which limits how far the findings can be generalized. After the booster, most clones that had expanded after primary vaccination were detected again (almost 97% of CD4 and 70% to 90% of CD8), suggesting broad maintenance of memory. The secondary T-cell response was weaker than the primary response but faster, peaking on day 5 instead of day 15.

Per the publication, the treatment or condition label means: live attenuated yellow fever vaccine strain. A standard Ficoll-Paque protocol was used to isolate PBMCs from peripheral blood. Dynabeads CD4 and CD8 positive selection kits were used to isolate CD4 and CD8 T-cell fractions. RNA was extracted with TriZol from bulk PBMCs, CD4 and CD8 fractions, and dextramer-positive and dextramer-negative fractions. TCR cDNA was synthesized by 5'RACE template switching, through which a universal primer site and unique molecular identifiers were introduced. Priming of cDNA synthesis was performed from both the TCR alpha and TCR beta constant segments. Library amplification involved two PCR steps, and the second step added sample barcodes and sequencing adapters. Sequencing of libraries was done on Illumina HiSeq 2500 (2x100 bp) or NovaSeq (2x150 bp). The paper's processing steps were these. MIGEC was used to demultiplex reads and collapse the reads into UMI consensus sequences, and MiXCR was used for V(D)J alignment. Vaccine-responding clonotypes were identified with edgeR using replicate PBMC samples, with FDR below 0.01 and a log2 fold change above 5 up to day 15 being required. Bulk clonotypes were assigned CD4 or CD8 identity according to which sequenced CD4 or CD8 repertoire held them at higher abundance. Through fastp at Q25 and MiXCR, TCRdb rebuilt clones from the public reads, retaining in-frame beta chains. Rows merge per CDR3 protein into single entries with the most common DNA and genes. The V and J calls follow TCRdb's processing rather than the paper's. This sample lists a few hundred thousand distinct CDR3 sequences; roughly 6.2% were detected once. The ten largest clonotypes hold roughly 1% of the sample.

This clonotype was seen ten or more times. Its cognate antigen has yet to be identified. Base qualities are not provided; no much larger clone lies one nucleotide away. Source: CD4+ T cells sorted from PBMCs, taken on the day of the yellow fever booster vaccination. The source of this sequence is a man aged 25-45 years who received the YFV17D yellow fever vaccine.

The DNA sequence is TGTGCCAGCAGCTTTGGGGGGGTCTACGAGCAGTACTTC. Its amino acids are CASSFGGVYEQYF. The chain is encoded by TRBV7-2 joined to TRBJ2-7, with 7 bases matching TRBD2. The germline V gene gives CDR1 as SGHTA and CDR2 as FQGNSA. The CDR3 spans 13 residues, from the cysteine through the phenylalanine. Only the CDR3 DNA stays, 39 bases, in frame from base 1. V has 3 bases trimmed and J has 3 bases trimmed; junction bases matching no gene number 2.